This T cell receptor beta chain emerged from a study of shared clonotypes between healthy human individuals. The CD4+ fraction was divided into a CD45RA+ naive subset and a CD45RA-negative memory subset. Sequenced by immunoSEQ multiplex PCR; TCRdb stores in-frame clones only, minus some. The repertoire holds about 2.4 million clones, with around nine tenths as singletons. CDR1 SGHRS and CDR2 YFSETQ come from the germline V gene. The V gene end was trimmed by 0 bases and the J gene end by 0 bases; junction bases not matched to a gene: 3. The length of the CDR3 is 16 residues. The TCR originated in a man younger than 35 in good health. The chain employs TRBV5-1 and TRBJ2-3; 8 nucleotides line up with TRBD2. Material for sequencing was naive CD4+ T cells sorted from blood. Subset: CD45RA+ positively selected. The CDR3 DNA is TGCGCCAGCAGCTTGGCTTCTAGCGGGAGCACAGATACGCAGTATTTT. Its translation is CASSLASSGSTDTQYF.